This T cell receptor beta chain is from a study of chemoradiotherapy in HPV16-positive cancers. Broader study findings: HPV-responsive T-cell expansion during chemoradiotherapy was linked to improved recurrence-free survival in HPV16-positive patients.

Over chemoradiotherapy, repertoires were sampled more than once. V lost 0 bases and J lost 0, with 8 bases in between. In germline, CDR1 is KGHSH, CDR2 LQKENI. The CDR3 has 15 amino acids. The assay was immunoSEQ multiplex PCR, and TCRdb's table has in-frame clones only and misses some. The data contain roughly 5,300 clones, just under 80% of them singletons. As concerns this clone: Its antigen is still unknown.

Here the sequenced sample was tumor tissue, taken from a patient who underwent chemoradiotherapy. This chain joins TRBV18 and TRBJ1-1; D uncertain. This sequence originates from a human donor with HPV-associated anogenital cancer. The CDR3 loop is CASSPPNSMNTEAFF. The CDR3 bases are TGTGCCAGCTCACCACCGAACAGCATGAACACTGAAGCTTTCTTT.